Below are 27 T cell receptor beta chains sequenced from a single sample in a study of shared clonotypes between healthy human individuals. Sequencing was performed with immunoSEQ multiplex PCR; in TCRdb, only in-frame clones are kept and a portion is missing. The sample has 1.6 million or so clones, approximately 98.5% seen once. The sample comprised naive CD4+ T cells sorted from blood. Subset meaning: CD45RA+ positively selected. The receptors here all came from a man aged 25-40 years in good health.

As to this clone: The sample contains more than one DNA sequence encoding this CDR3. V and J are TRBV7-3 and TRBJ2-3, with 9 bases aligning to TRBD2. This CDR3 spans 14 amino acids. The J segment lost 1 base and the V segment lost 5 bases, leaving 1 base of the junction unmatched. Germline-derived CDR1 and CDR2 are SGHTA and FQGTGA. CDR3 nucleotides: TGTGCCAGCAGCCGACTAGCGGGCACAGATACGCAGTATTTT. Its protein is CASSRLAGTDTQYF.

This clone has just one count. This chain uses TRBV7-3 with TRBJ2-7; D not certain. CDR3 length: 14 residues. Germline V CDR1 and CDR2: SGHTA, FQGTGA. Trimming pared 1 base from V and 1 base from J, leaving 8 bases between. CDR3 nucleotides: TGTGCCAGCAGCTTAAACTCTGTATCCTACGAGCAGTACTTC. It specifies CASSLNSVSYEQYF.

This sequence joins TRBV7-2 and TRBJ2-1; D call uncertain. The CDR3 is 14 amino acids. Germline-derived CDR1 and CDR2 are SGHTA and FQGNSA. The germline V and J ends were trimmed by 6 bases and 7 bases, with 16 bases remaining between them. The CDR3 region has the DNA TGTGCCAGCAGTACCGTCTCAAGGTTAAATGAGCAGTTCTTC. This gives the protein CASSTVSRLNEQFF.

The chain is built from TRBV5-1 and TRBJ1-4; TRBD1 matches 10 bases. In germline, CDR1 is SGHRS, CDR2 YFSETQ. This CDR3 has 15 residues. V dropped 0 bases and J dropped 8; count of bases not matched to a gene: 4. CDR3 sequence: CASSLGDRGVEKLFF. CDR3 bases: TGCGCCAGCAGCTTGGGGGACAGGGGTGTGGAAAAACTGTTTTTT.

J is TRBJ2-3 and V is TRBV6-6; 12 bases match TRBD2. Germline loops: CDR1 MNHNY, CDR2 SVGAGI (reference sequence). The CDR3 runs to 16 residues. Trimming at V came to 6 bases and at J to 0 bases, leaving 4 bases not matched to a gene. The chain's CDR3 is CASRRTSGDSTDTQYF. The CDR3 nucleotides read TGTGCCAGCAGGCGGACTAGCGGGGATAGCACAGATACGCAGTATTTT.

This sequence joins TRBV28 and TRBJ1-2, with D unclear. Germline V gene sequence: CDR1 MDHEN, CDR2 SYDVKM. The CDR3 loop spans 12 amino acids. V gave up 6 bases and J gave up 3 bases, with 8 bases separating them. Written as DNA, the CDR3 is TGTGCCAGCAGCCTCCGGTACTATGGCTACACCTTC. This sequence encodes CASSLRYYGYTF.

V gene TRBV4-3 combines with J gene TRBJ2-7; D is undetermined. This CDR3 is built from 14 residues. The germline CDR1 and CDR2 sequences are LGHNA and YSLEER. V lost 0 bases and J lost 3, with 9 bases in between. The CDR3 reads CASSQELGDYEQYF. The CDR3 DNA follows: TGCGCCAGCAGCCAAGAATTAGGCGACTACGAGCAGTACTTC.

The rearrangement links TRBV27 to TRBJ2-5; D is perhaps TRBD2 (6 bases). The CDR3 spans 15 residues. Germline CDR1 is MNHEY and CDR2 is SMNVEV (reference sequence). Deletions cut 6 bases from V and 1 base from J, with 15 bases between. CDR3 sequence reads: CASRREAQFQETQYF. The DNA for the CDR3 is TGTGCCAGCAGGAGGGAGGCGCAATTCCAAGAGACCCAGTACTTC.

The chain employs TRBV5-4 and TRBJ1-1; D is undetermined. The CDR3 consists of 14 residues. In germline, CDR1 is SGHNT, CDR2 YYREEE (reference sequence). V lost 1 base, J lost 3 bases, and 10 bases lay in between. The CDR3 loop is CASSLLPQYTEAFF. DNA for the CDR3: TGTGCCAGCAGCTTGCTTCCACAGTACACTGAAGCTTTCTTT. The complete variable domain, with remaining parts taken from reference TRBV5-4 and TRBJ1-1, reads ETGVTQSPTHLIKTRGQQVTLRCSSQSGHNTVSWYQQALGQGPQFIFQYYREEENGRGNFPPRFSGLQFPNYSSELNVNALELDDSALYLCASSLLPQYTEAFFGQGTRLTVV.

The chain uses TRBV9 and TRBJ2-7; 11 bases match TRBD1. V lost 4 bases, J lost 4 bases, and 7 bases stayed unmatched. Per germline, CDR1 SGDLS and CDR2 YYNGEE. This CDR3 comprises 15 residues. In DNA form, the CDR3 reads TGTGCCAGCAGCCCCCGGGACAGGGGGATATACGAGCAGTACTTC. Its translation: CASSPRDRGIYEQYF. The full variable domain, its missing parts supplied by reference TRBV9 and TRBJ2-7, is DSGVTQTPKHLITATGQRVTLRCSPRSGDLSVYWYQQSLDQGLQFLIQYYNGEERAKGNILERFSAQQFPDLHSELNLSSLELGDSALYFCASSPRDRGIYEQYFGPGTRLTVT.

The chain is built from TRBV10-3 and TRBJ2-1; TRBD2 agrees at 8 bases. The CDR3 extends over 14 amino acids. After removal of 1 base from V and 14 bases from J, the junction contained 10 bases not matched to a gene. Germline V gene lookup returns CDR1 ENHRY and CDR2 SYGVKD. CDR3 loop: CAISELESGTSKFF. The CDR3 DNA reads TGTGCCATCAGTGAGTTGGAATCCGGGACTAGTAAGTTCTTC.

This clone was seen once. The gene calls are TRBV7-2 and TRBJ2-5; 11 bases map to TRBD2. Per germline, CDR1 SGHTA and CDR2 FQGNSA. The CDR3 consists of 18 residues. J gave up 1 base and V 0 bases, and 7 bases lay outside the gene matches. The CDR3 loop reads CASSLAPPGLAVQETQYF. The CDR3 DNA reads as TGTGCCAGCAGCTTAGCCCCACCGGGACTAGCGGTCCAAGAGACCCAGTACTTC.

CDR3 bases: TGTGCCAGCAGCGTCCGGGACAGGGGGAGGGGGACCCAGTACTTC. It specifies CASSVRDRGRGTQYF. The V and J genes are TRBV11-2 and TRBJ2-5, with 11 bases matching TRBD1. The CDR3 runs to 15 residues. CDR1 and CDR2 from the germline V gene are SGHAT and FQNNGV. The ends lost 5 bases at V and 7 bases at J; junction bases unmatched: 9.

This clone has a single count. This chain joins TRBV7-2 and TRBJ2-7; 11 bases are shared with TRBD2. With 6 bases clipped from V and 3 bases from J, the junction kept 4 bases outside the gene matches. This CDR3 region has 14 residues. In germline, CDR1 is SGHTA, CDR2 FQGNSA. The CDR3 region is CASRFTSGSYEQYF. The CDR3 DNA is TGTGCCAGCAGATTTACTAGCGGGAGCTACGAGCAGTACTTC.

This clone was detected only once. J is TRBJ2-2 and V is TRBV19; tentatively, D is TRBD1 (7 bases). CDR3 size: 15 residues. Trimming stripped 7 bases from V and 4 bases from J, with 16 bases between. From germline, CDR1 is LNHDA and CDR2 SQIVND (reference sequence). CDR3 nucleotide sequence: TGTGCCAGTATTAGGTCAGGGGGAGGCACCGGGGAGCTGTTTTTT. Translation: CASIRSGGGTGELFF.

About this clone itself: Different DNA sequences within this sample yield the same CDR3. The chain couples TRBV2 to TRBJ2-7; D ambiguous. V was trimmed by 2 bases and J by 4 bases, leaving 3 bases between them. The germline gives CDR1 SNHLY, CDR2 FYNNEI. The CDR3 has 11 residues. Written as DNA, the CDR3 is TGTGCCAGCAGTGAAACGTACGAGCAGTACTTC. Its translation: CASSETYEQYF.

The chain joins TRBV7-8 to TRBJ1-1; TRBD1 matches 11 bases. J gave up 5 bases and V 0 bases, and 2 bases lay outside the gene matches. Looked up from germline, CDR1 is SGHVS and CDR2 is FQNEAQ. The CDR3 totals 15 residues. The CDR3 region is CASSLAGTGGTEAFF. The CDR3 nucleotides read TGTGCCAGCAGCTTAGCCGGGACAGGGGGGACTGAAGCTTTCTTT. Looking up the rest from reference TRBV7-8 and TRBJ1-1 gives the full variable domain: GAGVSQSPRYKVAKRGQDVALRCDPISGHVSLFWYQQALGQGPEFLTYFQNEAQLDKSGLPSDRFFAERPEGSVSTLKIQRTQQEDSAVYLCASSLAGTGGTEAFFGQGTRLTVV.

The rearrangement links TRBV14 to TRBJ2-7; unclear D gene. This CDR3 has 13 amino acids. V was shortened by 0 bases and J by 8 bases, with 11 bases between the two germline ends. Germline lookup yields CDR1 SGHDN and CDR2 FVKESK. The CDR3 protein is CASSQDAWTQQYF. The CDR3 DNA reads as TGTGCCAGCAGCCAAGACGCCTGGACGCAGCAGTACTTC. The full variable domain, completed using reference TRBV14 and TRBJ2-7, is EAGVTQFPSHSVIEKGQTVTLRCDPISGHDNLYWYRRVMGKEIKFLLHFVKESKQDESGMPNNRFLAERTGGTYSTLKVQPAELEDSGVYFCASSQDAWTQQYFGPGTRLTVT.

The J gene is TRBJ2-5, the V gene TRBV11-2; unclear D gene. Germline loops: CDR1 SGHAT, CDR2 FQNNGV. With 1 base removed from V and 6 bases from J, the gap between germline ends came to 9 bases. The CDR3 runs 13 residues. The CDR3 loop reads CASSLVRLKTQYF. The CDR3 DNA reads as TGTGCCAGCAGCTTAGTTAGGTTAAAGACCCAGTACTTC.

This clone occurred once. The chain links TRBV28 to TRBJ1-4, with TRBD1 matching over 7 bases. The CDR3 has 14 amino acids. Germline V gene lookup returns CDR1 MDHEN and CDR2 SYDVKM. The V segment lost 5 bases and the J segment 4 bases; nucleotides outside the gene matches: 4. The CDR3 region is CASSPGQINEKLFF. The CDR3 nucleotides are TGTGCCAGCAGTCCGGGACAGATTAATGAAAAACTGTTTTTT.

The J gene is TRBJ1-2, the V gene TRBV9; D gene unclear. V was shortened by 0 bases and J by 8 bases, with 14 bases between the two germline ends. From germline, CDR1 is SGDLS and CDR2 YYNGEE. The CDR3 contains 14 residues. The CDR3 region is CASSVEQDLGGYTF. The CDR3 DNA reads TGTGCCAGCAGCGTAGAGCAGGACCTCGGGGGCTACACCTTC.

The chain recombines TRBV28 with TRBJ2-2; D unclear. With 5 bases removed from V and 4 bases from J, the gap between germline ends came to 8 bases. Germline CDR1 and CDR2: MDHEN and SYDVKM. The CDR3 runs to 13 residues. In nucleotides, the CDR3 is TGTGCCAGCAGTGCAATACGCACCGGGGAGCTGTTTTTT. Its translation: CASSAIRTGELFF.

The CDR3 bases are TGTGCCAGCAGCGTAGATACTGACAATGAGCAGTTCTTC. Protein: CASSVDTDNEQFF. The rearrangement links TRBV9 to TRBJ2-1; D is unresolved. CDR1 is SGDLS and CDR2 is YYNGEE in the germline V gene. Trimming took off 0 bases at V and 5 bases at J, with 6 bases between the two ends. The CDR3 extends over 13 amino acids.

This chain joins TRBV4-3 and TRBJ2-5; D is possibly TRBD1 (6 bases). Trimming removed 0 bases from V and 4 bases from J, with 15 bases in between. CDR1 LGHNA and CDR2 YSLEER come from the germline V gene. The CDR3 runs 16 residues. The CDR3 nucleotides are TGCGCCAGCAGCCAAGAAATAACAGGGCTTTTAGAGACCCAGTACTTC. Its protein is CASSQEITGLLETQYF.

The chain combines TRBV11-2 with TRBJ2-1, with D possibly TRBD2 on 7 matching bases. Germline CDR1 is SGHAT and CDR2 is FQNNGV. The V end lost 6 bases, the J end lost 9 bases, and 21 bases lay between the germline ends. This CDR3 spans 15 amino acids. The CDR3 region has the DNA TGTGCCAGCAGTCAGGCGGGGGCGTACCCCAGTGAGCAGTTCTTC. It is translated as CASSQAGAYPSEQFF.

The CDR3 sequence: CASSVALTDTQYF. For the CDR3, the DNA is TGTGCCAGCAGCGTAGCCCTCACAGATACGCAGTATTTT. The chain has TRBV9 and TRBJ2-3; D ambiguous. Trimming left V 0 bases short and J 2 bases short, with 4 bases between. The germline CDR1 and CDR2 sequences are SGDLS and YYNGEE. CDR3 length: 13 amino acids.

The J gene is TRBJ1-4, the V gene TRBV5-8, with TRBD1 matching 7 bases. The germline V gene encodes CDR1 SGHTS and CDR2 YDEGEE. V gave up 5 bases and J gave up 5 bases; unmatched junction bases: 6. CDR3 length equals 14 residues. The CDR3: CASRRQGSNEKLFF. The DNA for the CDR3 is TGTGCCAGCAGGAGACAGGGTTCCAATGAAAAACTGTTTTTT.